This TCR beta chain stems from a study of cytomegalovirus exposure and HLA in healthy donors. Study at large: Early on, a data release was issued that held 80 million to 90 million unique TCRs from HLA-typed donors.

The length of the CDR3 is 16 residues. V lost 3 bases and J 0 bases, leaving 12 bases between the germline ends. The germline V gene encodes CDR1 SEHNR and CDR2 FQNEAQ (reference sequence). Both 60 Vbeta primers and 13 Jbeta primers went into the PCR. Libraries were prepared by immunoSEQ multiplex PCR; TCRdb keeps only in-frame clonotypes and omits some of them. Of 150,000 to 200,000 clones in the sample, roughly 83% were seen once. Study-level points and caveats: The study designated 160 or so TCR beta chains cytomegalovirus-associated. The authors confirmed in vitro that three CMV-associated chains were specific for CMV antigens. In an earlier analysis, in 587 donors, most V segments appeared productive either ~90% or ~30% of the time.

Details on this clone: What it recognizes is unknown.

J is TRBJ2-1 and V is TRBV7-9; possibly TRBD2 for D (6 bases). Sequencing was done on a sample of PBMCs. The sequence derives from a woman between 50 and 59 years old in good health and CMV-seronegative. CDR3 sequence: CASSFSVGGSYNEQFF. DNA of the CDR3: TGTGCCAGCAGCTTTAGCGTGGGGGGCTCCTACAATGAGCAGTTCTTC.